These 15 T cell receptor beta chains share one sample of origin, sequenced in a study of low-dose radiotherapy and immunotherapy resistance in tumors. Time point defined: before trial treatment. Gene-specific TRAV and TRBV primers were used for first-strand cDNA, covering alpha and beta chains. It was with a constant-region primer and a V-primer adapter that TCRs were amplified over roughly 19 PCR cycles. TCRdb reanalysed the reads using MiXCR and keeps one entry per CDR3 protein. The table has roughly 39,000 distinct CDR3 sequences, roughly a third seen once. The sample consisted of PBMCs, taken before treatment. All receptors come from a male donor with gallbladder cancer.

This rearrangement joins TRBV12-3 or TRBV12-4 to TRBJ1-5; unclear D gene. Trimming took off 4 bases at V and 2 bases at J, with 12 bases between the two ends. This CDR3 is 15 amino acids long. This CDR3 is CASSSTGKRNQPQHF. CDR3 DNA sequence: TGTGCCAGCAGTTCGACGGGGAAACGCAATCAGCCCCAGCATTTT.

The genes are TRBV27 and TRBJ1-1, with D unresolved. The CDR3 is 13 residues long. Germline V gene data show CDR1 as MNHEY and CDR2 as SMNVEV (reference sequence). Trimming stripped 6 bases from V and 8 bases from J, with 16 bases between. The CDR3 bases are TGTGCCAGCAGCAGTTTATCTAGCAGGGAAGCTTTCTTT. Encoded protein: CASSSLSSREAFF.

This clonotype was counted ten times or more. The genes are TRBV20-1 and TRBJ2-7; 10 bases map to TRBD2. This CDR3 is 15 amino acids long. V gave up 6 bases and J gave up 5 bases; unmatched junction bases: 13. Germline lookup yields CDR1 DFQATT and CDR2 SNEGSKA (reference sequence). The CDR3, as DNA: TGCAGTGCCCAGGTAGCGGGAGGCCGGGGCGACGAGCAGTACTTC. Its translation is CSAQVAGGRGDEQYF.

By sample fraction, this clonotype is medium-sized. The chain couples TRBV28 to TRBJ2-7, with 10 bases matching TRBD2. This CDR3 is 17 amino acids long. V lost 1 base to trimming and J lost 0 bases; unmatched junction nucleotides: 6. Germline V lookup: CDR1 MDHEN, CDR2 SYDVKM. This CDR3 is CASSLLLAGAYSYEQYF. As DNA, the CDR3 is TGTGCCAGCAGTTTATTGCTAGCGGGAGCGTACTCCTACGAGCAGTACTTC.

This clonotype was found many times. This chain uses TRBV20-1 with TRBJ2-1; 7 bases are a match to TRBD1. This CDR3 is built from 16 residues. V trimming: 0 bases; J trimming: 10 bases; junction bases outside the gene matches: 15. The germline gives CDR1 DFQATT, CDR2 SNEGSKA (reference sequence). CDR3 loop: CSARDKRQGLFSEQFF. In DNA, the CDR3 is TGCAGTGCTAGAGACAAACGACAGGGTCTGTTCTCGGAGCAGTTCTTC.

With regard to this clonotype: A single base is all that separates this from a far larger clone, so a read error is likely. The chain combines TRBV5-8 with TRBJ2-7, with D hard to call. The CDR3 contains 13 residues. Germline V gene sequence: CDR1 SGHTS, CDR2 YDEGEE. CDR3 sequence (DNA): TGTGCCAGCAGCTTGAGTAGAGCCCACGAGCAGAACTTC. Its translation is CASSLSRAHEQNF.

The CDR3: CASSVNRFPYEQYF. The CDR3 nucleotides read TGCGCCAGCAGTGTCAACAGGTTTCCCTACGAGCAGTACTTC. The chain combines TRBV10-1 with TRBJ2-7, with a weak D call TRBD1 (5 bases). Germline CDR1 reads WNHNN; CDR2 reads SYGVQD (reference sequence). This CDR3 region has 14 residues. With 4 bases removed from V and 2 bases from J, the gap between germline ends came to 12 bases.

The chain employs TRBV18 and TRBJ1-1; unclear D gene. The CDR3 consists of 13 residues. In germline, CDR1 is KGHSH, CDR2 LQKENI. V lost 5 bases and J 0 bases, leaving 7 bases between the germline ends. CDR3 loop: CASSWGVNTEAFF. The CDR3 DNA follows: TGTGCCAGCTCATGGGGAGTGAACACTGAAGCTTTCTTT.

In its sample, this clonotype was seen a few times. The CDR3 DNA is TGTGCCAGCAGCCCCCACGGGGGGGGACAGCTTAATTCACCCCTCCACTTT. Translation gives CASSPHGGGQLNSPLHF. The chain has TRBV3-1 and TRBJ1-6, with 7 bases fitting TRBD1. The CDR3 loop spans 17 amino acids. Germline-derived CDR1 and CDR2 are LGHDT and YNNKEL (reference sequence). V shed 4 bases and J 6 bases; nucleotides not matched to a gene: 12.

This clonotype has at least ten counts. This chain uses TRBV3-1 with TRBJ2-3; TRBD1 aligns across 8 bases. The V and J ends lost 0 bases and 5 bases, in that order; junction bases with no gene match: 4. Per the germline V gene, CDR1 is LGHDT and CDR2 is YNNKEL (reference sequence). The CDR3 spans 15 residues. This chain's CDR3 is CASSQDRTGKDTQYF. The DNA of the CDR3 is TGTGCCAGCAGCCAAGACCGGACAGGGAAAGATACGCAGTATTTT.

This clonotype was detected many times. The CDR3 reads CASSSITGVRETQYF. DNA for the CDR3: TGTGCCAGCAGTTCAATTACAGGGGTCCGAGAGACCCAGTACTTC. V gene TRBV28 combines with J gene TRBJ2-5; the match to TRBD1 covers 7 bases. The V and J ends lost 4 bases and 4 bases, in that order; junction bases with no gene match: 9. This CDR3 contains 15 residues. Germline CDR1 reads MDHEN; CDR2 reads SYDVKM. The entire variable domain, with the rest obtained from reference TRBV28 and TRBJ2-5, is as follows: DVKVTQSSRYLVKRTGEKVFLECVQDMDHENMFWYRQDPGLGLRLIYFSYDVKMKEKGDIPEGYSVSREKKERFSLILESASTNQTSMYLCASSSITGVRETQYFGPGTRLLVL.

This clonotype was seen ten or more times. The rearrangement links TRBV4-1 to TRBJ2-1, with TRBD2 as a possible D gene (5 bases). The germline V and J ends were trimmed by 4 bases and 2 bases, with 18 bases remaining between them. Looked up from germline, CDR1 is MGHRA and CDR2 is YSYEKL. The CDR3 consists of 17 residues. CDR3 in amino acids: CASSLSWAERTYNEQFF. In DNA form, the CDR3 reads TGCGCCAGCAGCCTAAGTTGGGCGGAGCGGACCTACAATGAGCAGTTCTTC.

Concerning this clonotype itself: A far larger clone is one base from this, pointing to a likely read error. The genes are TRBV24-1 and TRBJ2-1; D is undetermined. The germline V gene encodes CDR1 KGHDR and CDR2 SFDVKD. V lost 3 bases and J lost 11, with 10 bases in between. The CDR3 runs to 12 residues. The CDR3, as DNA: TGTGCCACCAGTGATCCCAGCCGGAAGCAGTTCTTC. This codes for CATSDPSRKQFF.

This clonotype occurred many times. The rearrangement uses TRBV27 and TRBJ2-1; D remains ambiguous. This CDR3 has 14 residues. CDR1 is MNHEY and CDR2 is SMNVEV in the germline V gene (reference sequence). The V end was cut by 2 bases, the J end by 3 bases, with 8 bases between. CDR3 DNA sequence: TGTGCCAGCAGTTTAGGCGCTCTCTACAATGAGCAGTTCTTC. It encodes CASSLGALYNEQFF.

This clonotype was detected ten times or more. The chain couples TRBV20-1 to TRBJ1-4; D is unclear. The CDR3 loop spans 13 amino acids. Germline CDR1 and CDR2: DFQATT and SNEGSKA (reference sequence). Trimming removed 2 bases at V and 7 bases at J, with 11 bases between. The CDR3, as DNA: TGCAGTGCTAGACGAGACCCGAGTGAAAAACTGTTTTTT. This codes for CSARRDPSEKLFF.